This TCR beta chain was captured in a study of shared clonotypes between healthy human individuals. Study summary: Per donor, CD8 memory used one plate, CD8 naive used two, CD4 memory used three and CD4 naive used three.

Points from the study as a whole: With several donors compared, 4.5% to 6.5% of naive CD4 clonotypes were shared.

Germline V gives CDR1 SGHVS, CDR2 FNYEAQ. The CDR3 length is 15 residues. Trimming cost V 1 base and J 2 bases, with 10 bases left between them. Researchers divided each subset's genomic DNA evenly across several immunoSEQ plates. Profiling relied on immunoSEQ multiplex PCR, and the TCRdb table lists in-frame clones only, not all of them. The data show about a million clones, over 75% seen once. Concerning this clone itself: Antigen: not known.

The material sequenced was memory CD4+ T cells sorted from blood. Subset here: CD45RA-negative fraction. The receptor was isolated from a man in his late teens or twenties in good health. V gene TRBV7-6 combines with J gene TRBJ2-3, with D possibly matching TRBD1 (6 bases). CDR3 in DNA: TGTGCCAGCAGCTTAGAGGGACAAATCACAGATACGCAGTATTTT. Protein product: CASSLEGQITDTQYF. Filled out from reference TRBV7-6 and TRBJ2-3, the complete variable domain reads GAGVSQSPRYKVTKRGQDVALRCDPISGHVSLYWYRQALGQGPEFLTYFNYEAQQDKSGLPNDRFSAERPEGSISTLTIQRTEQRDSAMYRCASSLEGQITDTQYFGPGTRLTVL.